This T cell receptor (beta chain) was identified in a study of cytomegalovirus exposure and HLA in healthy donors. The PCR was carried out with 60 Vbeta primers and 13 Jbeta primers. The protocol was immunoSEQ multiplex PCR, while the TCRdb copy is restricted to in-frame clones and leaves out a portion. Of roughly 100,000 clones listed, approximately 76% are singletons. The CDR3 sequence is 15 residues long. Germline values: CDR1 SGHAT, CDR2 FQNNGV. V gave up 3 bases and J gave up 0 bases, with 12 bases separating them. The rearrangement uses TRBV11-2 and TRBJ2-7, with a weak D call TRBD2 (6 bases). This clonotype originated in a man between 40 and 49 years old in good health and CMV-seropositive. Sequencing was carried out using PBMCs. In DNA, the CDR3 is TGTGCCAGCAGCTTCGAACGGGGGAGCTCCTACGAGCAGTACTTC. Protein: CASSFERGSSYEQYF.